This T cell receptor (beta chain) was sequenced during a study of shared clonotypes between healthy human individuals. The V gene end was trimmed by 3 bases and the J gene end by 4 bases; junction bases not matched to a gene: 9. Germline V gene data show CDR1 as LNHNV and CDR2 as YYDKDF (reference sequence). This CDR3 contains 17 residues. The study drew its donors from healthy HIV-negative adults without recent acute infections or vaccinations. The repertoire was sequenced with immunoSEQ multiplex PCR; TCRdb's copy has only in-frame clones and lacks some. The data contain about 690,000 clones, less than 95% of them singletons.

V usage is TRBV15 and J usage is TRBJ2-1, with 10 bases identical to TRBD2. The clonotype was recovered from a man aged 18 to 30 in good health. Some clones in this sample may be carry-over from other donors' samples. The specimen sequenced was memory CD8+ T cells from PBMCs. As for subset: CD45RO+ cells pooled with CCR7-negative TemRA cells. CDR3 sequence: CATSSAPGLAEYNEQFF. In DNA form, the CDR3 reads TGTGCCACCAGCAGTGCTCCTGGACTAGCGGAATACAATGAGCAGTTCTTC.